The present entry profiles one TCR beta chain with its context. This clone's antigen is unknown. Base qualities are not provided; no much larger clone lies one nucleotide away. The data originate from a study of blood T cell repertoires in COVID-19 (dated by TCRdb to 2018 to 2020). Background for the entire study: Collaborator samples came from the United States, Italy and Spain and covered acute and convalescent phases of COVID-19. The material from the prospective study consisted of cDNA or gDNA derived from T cells, B-cell-depleted T cells, or PBMCs. Deeply sampled blood TCRbeta repertoires from subjects exposed to, actively infected with, or recovered from COVID-19 were included in the dataset. A freely available public database, intended as a resource for researchers studying the immune response to SARS-CoV-2, is where the repertoires were released. Samples were obtained from the ongoing ImmuneRACE study (first 160 participants) and from 950 to 1,500 subjects provided by 6 global collaborators. The sample metadata nearly always contained a de-identified subject ID, COVID-19 status, age in years and sex. Where available, HLA class I and class II types were taken from metadata supplied by the sample provider and were not determined by assay-based typing.

Overall results and qualifications from the work: Clinical and demographic metadata were provided uncurated, with the amount varying by source and participant.

TCRbeta CDR3 regions were amplified from genomic DNA by means of the immunoSEQ Assay, a bias-controlled multiplex PCR. The published analysis was carried out like this. The number of nucleated cells in each sample was estimated by amplification of reference gene primers within the assay. To quantify the absolute abundance of each unique TCRbeta CDR3 rearrangement, sequence reads were collapsed and filtered. Productive Simpson clonality was computed per sample as the square root of Simpson's diversity index over productive rearrangements. TCRdb carries this immuneACCESS record with in-frame sequences only. Its versions omit some clonotypes, under half of them owing to an unresolved V gene in the studies checked, with the rest unexplained. V and J calls and clone size come straight from that table; D and trimming were deduced from the DNA. The sample profile shows about 240,000 clones; roughly 86% of them were found once. Of the sample, less than 4% is held by the ten largest clones.

Participants in the prospective study were aged roughly 18 to 89 years, lived in 20 to 30 United States geographic areas, and enrolled through a virtual design. To assign participants to cohorts, the prospective study relied on clinical history that participants themselves reported in a screening survey and a study questionnaire. Each participant in the prospective study had whole blood, serum and a nasopharyngeal or oropharyngeal swab collected by mobile phlebotomists. Prospective study participants could optionally give additional blood draws and questionnaires over an approximately two-month period. Prospective study blood samples were shipped either frozen or at room temperature before DNA extraction. The sequence came from a woman between 40 and 50 years old with acute COVID-19. Input material: PBMCs or T cells enriched from blood (not recorded which).

The DNA is as follows: TGCGCCAGCAGTGACGGCAGGGGGAGGGAGACCCAGTACTTC. This sequence encodes CASSDGRGRETQYF. This chain is built from TRBV10-2 and TRBJ2-5; a tentative D call is TRBD1 (7 bases match). Deletion took 3 bases off V and 5 bases off J, with a span of 13 bases between the germline ends. There are 14 amino acids in the CDR3, from cysteine to phenylalanine inclusive. Only the CDR3 region is kept as DNA, spanning 42 bases read in frame from base 1. The germline V gene specifies WSHSY as CDR1 and SAAADI as CDR2.